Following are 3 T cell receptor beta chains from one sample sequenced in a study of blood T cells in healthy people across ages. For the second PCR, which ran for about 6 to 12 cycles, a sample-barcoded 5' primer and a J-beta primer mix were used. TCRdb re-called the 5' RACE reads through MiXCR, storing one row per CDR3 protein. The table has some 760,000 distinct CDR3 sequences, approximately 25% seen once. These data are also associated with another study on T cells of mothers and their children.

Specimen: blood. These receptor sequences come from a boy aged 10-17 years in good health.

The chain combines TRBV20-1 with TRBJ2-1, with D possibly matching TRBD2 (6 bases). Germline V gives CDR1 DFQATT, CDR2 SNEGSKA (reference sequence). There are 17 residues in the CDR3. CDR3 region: CRFGVSGGNQGYNEQFF. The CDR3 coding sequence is TGCAGATTCGGGGTTAGCGGAGGGAATCAGGGCTACAATGAGCAGTTCTTC.

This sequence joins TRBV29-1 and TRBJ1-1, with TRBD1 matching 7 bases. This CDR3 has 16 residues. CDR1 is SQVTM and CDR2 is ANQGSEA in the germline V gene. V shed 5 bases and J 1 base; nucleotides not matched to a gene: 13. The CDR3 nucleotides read TGCAGCGTTAATGATCGGGGACAGAGGAAGAACACTGAAGCTTTCTTT. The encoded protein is CSVNDRGQRKNTEAFF.

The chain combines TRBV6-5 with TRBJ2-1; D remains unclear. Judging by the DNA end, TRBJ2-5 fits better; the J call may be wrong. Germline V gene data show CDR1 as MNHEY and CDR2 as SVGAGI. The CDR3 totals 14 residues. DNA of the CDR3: TGTGCCAGCAGTTACGGTGGGATCCAGGAGACCCAGTACTTC. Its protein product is CASSYGGIQETQYF.